These 7 T cell receptor beta chains were all obtained from the same sample, sequenced in a study of cytotoxic CD8 clonotypes in ibrutinib-treated CLL (dated by TCRdb to about 2021). Reading the label with the study, this specimen's time point is: roughly 2 years on ibrutinib. The library was produced with the immunoSEQ multiplex PCR assay. Not all clones reach the TCRdb copy of this immuneACCESS table, which keeps in-frame sequences only. Checked studies attribute under half of the gap to unresolved V genes and leave the rest unexplained. This sample is represented by 70,000 to 80,000 clones; over 65% of them were singletons. Of the sample, roughly 35% falls within the top ten clones. Sequences were derived from PBMCs, sampled after 24 months of ibrutinib treatment. These receptors originate from a human donor with chronic lymphocytic leukemia.

V and J are TRBV7-3 and TRBJ2-2; D may be TRBD2 (6 bases). V was trimmed by 3 bases and J by 4 bases, leaving 12 bases between them. From germline, CDR1 is SGHTA and CDR2 FQGTGA. This CDR3 is built from 15 residues. The DNA of the CDR3 is TGTGCCAGCAGCTTGCGGGGCAGCACCACCGGGGAGCTGTTTTTT. Its protein product is CASSLRGSTTGELFF.

The rearrangement links TRBV21-1 to TRBJ2-7; no DNA check was done on the table's D call, TRBD2. TRBV21-1 is shown as a pseudogene. CDR3 length: 15 amino acids. The CDR3 bases are TGTGCCAGCAGCAAAGGTCGTTTCCGCTCCTACGAGCAGTACTTC. Encoded protein: CASSKGRFRSYEQYF.

This chain joins TRBV5-4 and TRBJ2-2, with 8 bases identical to TRBD2. The germline CDR1 and CDR2 sequences are SGHNT and YYREEE (reference sequence). CDR3 length: 14 amino acids. V lost 4 bases, J lost 6 bases, and 5 bases stayed unmatched. Here the CDR3 DNA reads TGTGCCAGCAGCCCGGAGGGACTAGCCGGGGAGCTGTTTTTT. Translated: CASSPEGLAGELFF. Full variable domain (missing parts from reference TRBV5-4 and TRBJ2-2): ETGVTQSPTHLIKTRGQQVTLRCSSQSGHNTVSWYQQALGQGPQFIFQYYREEENGRGNFPPRFSGLQFPNYSSELNVNALELDDSALYLCASSPEGLAGELFFGEGSRLTVL.

The gene calls are TRBV5-1 and TRBJ2-7, with 10 bases aligning to TRBD1. Germline CDR1 is SGHRS and CDR2 is YFSETQ. V lost 4 bases, J lost 2 bases, and 12 bases stayed unmatched. The CDR3 totals 17 residues. The chain's CDR3 is CASSTTPSGTGAYEQYF. As DNA, the CDR3 is TGCGCCAGCAGCACGACTCCTTCCGGGACAGGGGCCTACGAGCAGTACTTC.

The CDR3 spells CASSPLGLRDPTGANVLTF. CDR3 sequence (DNA): TGCGCCAGCAGCCCCCTGGGTTTAAGGGACCCAACTGGGGCCAACGTCCTGACTTTC. This chain links TRBV4-1 with TRBJ2-6; tentatively, D is TRBD1 or TRBD2 (5 bases each). CDR3 length: 19 residues. Germline V lookup: CDR1 MGHRA, CDR2 YSYEKL. The V end was cut by 4 bases, the J end by 2 bases, with 21 bases between.

This rearrangement joins TRBV2 to TRBJ1-2; D is uncertain. V dropped 1 base and J dropped 3 bases, with 3 bases sitting between them. The CDR3 contains 12 residues. CDR1 and CDR2 (germline): SNHLY, FYNNEI. The CDR3 nucleotides are TGTGCCAGCAGTGAAGACTACTATGGCTACACCTTC. It yields the protein CASSEDYYGYTF.

V gene TRBV19 combines with J gene TRBJ2-4; 7 positions match TRBD1. J was trimmed by 0 bases and V by 5 bases; bases with no gene match: 13. The CDR3 is 18 amino acids. Germline V gives CDR1 LNHDA, CDR2 SQIVND (reference sequence). The CDR3 DNA sequence: TGTGCCAGTAGTCCTACCGCGACCGGGACAGTAGCCAAAAACATTCAGTACTTC. Its protein product is CASSPTATGTVAKNIQYF.